This T cell receptor beta chain was identified during a study of early T cells in non-severe SARS-CoV-2 infection (dated by TCRdb to the early 2020s). At the level of the whole study: TCR sequencing used bulk RNA from unsorted whole blood, so alpha and beta chains could not be paired.

At least ten counts were recorded for this clonotype. What this receptor recognizes is not known. Base qualities were left out, and no much larger clone turns up one base away. Broader findings and caveats from the paper: VDJdb matching was skewed toward anti-spike CD8 responses and likely underestimated virus-specific expansions by missing private and CD4 specificities.

Counted from cysteine to phenylalanine, this CDR3 has 16 amino acids. Solely the CDR3 DNA is kept, with 48 bases framed from the first base. The germline V and J ends show losses of 2 bases and 4 bases respectively, and no gene match explains 9 bases of the junction. From a lookup of the germline V gene, CDR1 and CDR2 are MNHEY and SVGAGI. The receptor library was made with 5' RACE. The data were produced on a NextSeq 500. The TCR library protocol attached unique molecular identifiers to individual cDNA molecules to correct for sequencing error and PCR bias. Both TCR alpha and beta chains were sequenced, and tight co-correlation was observed between alpha and beta sequence abundances in each sample. The authors' analysis ran thus. Decombinator V4 was used to perform V gene, J gene and CDR3 annotation of TCR sequences. Expanded TCRs were defined as changing significantly between any two time points under a Poisson model with p below 0.0001. TCR abundances were normalised to the total number of TCRs sequenced per sample and were expressed as counts per million. TRAV1-2 paired with TRAJ12, TRAJ20 or TRAJ33 defined MAIT TCRs, while TRAV10 paired with TRAJ18 defined iNKT TCRs. VDJdb, accessed 1 November 2021, was searched for CMV, EBV and SARS-CoV-2 annotated TCRs, excluding TCRs annotated for multiple antigens. Using fastp trimming at Q25 and MiXCR clonotype assembly, TCRdb reanalyzed the public sequencing data and kept in-frame beta chains. Under each unique CDR3 protein, matching rows form one entry showing the most common genes and DNA. For this entry, the V and J calls and clone size follow TCRdb and not the study's own pipeline. For this sample the table gives more than 65,000 distinct CDR3 sequences, of which more than 14% were detected only once. The ten largest clones capture roughly 3.7% of the sample.

A case-control design nested within a healthcare worker cohort in London, UK, was used, with weekly nasopharyngeal swab PCR tests and blood sampling performed. Between 23 and 31 March 2020, the week of the UK lockdown, healthcare workers were enrolled and then followed up weekly for as long as 16 weeks. This clonotype originated in an adult who was a healthcare worker with PCR-confirmed SARS-CoV-2 infection or an uninfected control (not recorded which). Here the sequenced sample was whole blood, taken at baseline. This sequence uses TRBV6-5 and TRBJ2-3; 7 central bases correspond to TRBD2. The nucleotide sequence is TGTGCCAGCAGTTACGGCAGCGGGACCAGCCCAGATACGCAGTATTTT. The encoded protein is CASSYGSGTSPDTQYF.